The TCR beta chain under discussion was sequenced for a study of shared clonotypes between healthy human individuals. Study context: Three CD4 naive, three CD4 memory, two CD8 naive and one CD8 memory plate were used per donor.

CDR3 length equals 15 residues. V gave up 2 bases and J gave up 7 bases; unmatched junction bases: 9. Germline V lookup: CDR1 SGHVS, CDR2 FQNEAQ. Every immunoSEQ plate was one replicate of a subset's evenly spread DNA. Sequencing used immunoSEQ multiplex PCR; TCRdb keeps in-frame clones, though not all of them. The table records almost 700,000 clones, roughly nine tenths of them present only once. Naive CD8 cells lacked CD45RO and underwent positive selection for CCR7, leaving out terminally differentiated effector memory CD45RA+ cells. The source material was naive CD8+ T cells sorted from blood. The rearrangement links TRBV7-8 to TRBJ2-5; TRBD2 matches at 8 bases. The sequence came from a man aged 25-45 years in good health. In nucleotides, the CDR3 is TGTGCCAGCAGCTTATCCCTTTCGGGAGGGGGGACCCAGTACTTC. It codes for CASSLSLSGGGTQYF.